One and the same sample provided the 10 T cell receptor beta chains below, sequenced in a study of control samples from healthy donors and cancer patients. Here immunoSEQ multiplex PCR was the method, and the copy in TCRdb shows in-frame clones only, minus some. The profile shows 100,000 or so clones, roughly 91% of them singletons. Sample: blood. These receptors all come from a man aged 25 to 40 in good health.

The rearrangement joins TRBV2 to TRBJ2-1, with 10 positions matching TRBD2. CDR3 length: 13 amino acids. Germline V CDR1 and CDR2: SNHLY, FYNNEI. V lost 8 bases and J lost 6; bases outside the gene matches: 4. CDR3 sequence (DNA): TGTGCCAGCGGCCTAGCGGGGGTCAATGAGCAGTTCTTC. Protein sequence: CASGLAGVNEQFF.

CDR3 amino acids: CASRVAGENTGELFF. CDR3 DNA sequence: TGTGCCAGCAGGGTAGCGGGGGAGAACACCGGGGAGCTGTTTTTT. This rearrangement joins TRBV6-5 to TRBJ2-2; TRBD2 matches at 9 bases. Germline V gene lookup returns CDR1 MNHEY and CDR2 SVGAGI. The CDR3 is made up of 15 amino acids. Germline trimming cut 6 bases from V and 1 base from J; bases unmatched to any gene: 3.

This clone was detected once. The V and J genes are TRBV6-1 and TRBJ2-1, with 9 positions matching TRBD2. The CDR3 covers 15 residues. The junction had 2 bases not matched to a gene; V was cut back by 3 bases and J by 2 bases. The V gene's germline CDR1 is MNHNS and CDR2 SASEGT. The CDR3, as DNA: TGTGCCAGCAGTGACATAGCGGGAGCCTACAATGAGCAGTTCTTC. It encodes CASSDIAGAYNEQFF.

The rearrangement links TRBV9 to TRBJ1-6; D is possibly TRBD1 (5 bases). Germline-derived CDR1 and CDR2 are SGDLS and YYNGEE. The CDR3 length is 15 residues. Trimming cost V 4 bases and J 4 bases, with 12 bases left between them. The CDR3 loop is CASSTQDLYNSPLHF. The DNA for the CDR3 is TGTGCCAGCAGCACACAGGATCTATATAATTCACCCCTCCACTTT.

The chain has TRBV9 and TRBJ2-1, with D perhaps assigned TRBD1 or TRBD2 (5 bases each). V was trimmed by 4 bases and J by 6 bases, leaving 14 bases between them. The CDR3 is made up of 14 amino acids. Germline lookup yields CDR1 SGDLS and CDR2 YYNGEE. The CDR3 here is CASSRDPQSNEQFF. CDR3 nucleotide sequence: TGTGCCAGCAGCCGGGACCCGCAAAGCAATGAGCAGTTCTTC.

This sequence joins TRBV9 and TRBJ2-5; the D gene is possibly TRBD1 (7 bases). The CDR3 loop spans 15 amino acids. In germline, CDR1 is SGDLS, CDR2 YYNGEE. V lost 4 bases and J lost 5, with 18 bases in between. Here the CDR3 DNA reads TGTGCCAGCAGCCCGGTCGCAGGGGGGAGGGAGACCCAGTACTTC. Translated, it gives CASSPVAGGRETQYF.

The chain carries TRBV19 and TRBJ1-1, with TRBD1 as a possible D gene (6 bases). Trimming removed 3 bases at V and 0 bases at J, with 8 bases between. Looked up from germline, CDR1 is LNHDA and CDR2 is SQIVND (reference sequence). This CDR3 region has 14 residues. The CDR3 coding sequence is TGTGCCAGTAGTATCGGACAGTTGAACACTGAAGCTTTCTTT. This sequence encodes CASSIGQLNTEAFF. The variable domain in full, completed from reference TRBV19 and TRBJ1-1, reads DGGITQSPKYLFRKEGQNVTLSCEQNLNHDAMYWYRQDPGQGLRLIYYSQIVNDFQKGDIAEGYSVSREKKESFPLTVTSAQKNPTAFYLCASSIGQLNTEAFFGQGTRLTVV.

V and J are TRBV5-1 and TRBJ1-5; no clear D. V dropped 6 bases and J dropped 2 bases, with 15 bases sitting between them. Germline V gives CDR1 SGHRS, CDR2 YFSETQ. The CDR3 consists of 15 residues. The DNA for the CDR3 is TGCGCCAGCAAGCTTAGGCCGGACGGCAATCAGCCCCAGCATTTT. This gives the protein CASKLRPDGNQPQHF.

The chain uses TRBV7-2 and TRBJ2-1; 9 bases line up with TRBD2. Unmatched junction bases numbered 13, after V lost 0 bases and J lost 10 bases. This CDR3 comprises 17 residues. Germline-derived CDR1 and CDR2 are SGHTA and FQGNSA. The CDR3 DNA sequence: TGTGCCAGCAGCTTAGCGCGGGCGGGAGGGCCACTAGGCGAGCAGTTCTTC. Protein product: CASSLARAGGPLGEQFF. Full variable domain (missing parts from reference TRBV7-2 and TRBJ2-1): GAGVSQSPSNKVTEKGKDVELRCDPISGHTALYWYRQSLGQGLEFLIYFQGNSAPDKSGLPSDRFSAERTGGSVSTLTIQRTQQEDSAVYLCASSLARAGGPLGEQFFGPGTRLTVL.

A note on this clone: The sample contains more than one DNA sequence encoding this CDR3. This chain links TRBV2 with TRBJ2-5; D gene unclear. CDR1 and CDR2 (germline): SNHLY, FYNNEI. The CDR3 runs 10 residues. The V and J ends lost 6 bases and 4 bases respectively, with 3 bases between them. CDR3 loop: CASSGETQYF. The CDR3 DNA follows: TGTGCCAGCAGCGGAGAGACCCAGTACTTC.